One and the same sample provided the 28 T cell receptor beta chains below, sequenced in a study of shared T cell receptors in the human thymus. Clones were sequenced by immunoSEQ multiplex PCR, and TCRdb holds only the in-frame ones, with some missing. The sample includes some 700,000 clones, 80% to 90% of them seen just once. This same sample was also taken into another study, of human thymus T cells.

Sequencing was performed on thymocytes. The source of these receptors is a girl under three years old with a congenital heart defect.

This chain joins TRBV5-1 and TRBJ1-4; no definite D call. Trimming took off 1 base at V and 4 bases at J, with 11 bases between the two ends. CDR1 and CDR2 (germline): SGHRS, YFSETQ. There are 15 residues in the CDR3. The chain's CDR3 is CASSLNGRGNEKLFF. In DNA form, the CDR3 reads TGCGCCAGCAGCTTGAATGGACGGGGTAATGAAAAACTGTTTTTT.

The CDR3 spells CASSPPLTVDTDTQYF. For the CDR3, the DNA is TGTGCCAGCAGCCCCCCCCTGACTGTCGACACAGATACGCAGTATTTT. The chain has TRBV7-8 and TRBJ2-3; D remains unclear. This CDR3 spans 16 amino acids. Looked up from germline, CDR1 is SGHVS and CDR2 is FQNEAQ. Trimming stripped 5 bases from V and 2 bases from J, with 17 bases between.

This chain uses TRBV9 with TRBJ2-7, with a weak D call TRBD2 (6 bases). Per germline, CDR1 SGDLS and CDR2 YYNGEE. CDR3 length equals 14 residues. The V end lost 2 bases, the J end lost 4 bases, and 13 bases lay between the germline ends. CDR3 protein: CASSVGGLPYEQYF. The CDR3 DNA sequence: TGTGCCAGCAGCGTCGGAGGGCTACCATACGAGCAGTACTTC.

V is TRBV5-8 and J is TRBJ1-1; 8 bases are a match to TRBD1. Germline V gene data show CDR1 as SGHTS and CDR2 as YDEGEE. This CDR3 has 12 residues. J lost 10 bases, V lost 3 bases, and 5 bases had no gene match. This CDR3 is CASSSDREGAFF. The CDR3, as DNA: TGTGCCAGCAGCTCGGACAGGGAGGGAGCTTTCTTT.

The CDR3 DNA reads as TGTGCCAGCTCACCACGGAACCGGGACAGGGCCTACGAGCAGTACTTC. As protein: CASSPRNRDRAYEQYF. The chain uses TRBV18 and TRBJ2-7; TRBD1 aligns across 9 bases. CDR1 is KGHSH and CDR2 is LQKENI in the germline V gene. V shed 1 base and J 2 bases; nucleotides not matched to a gene: 6. The CDR3 spans 16 residues. Looking up the rest from reference TRBV18 and TRBJ2-7 gives the full variable domain: NAGVMQNPRHLVRRRGQEARLRCSPMKGHSHVYWYRQLPEEGLKFMVYLQKENIIDESGMPKERFSAEFPKEGPSILRIQQVVRGDSAAYFCASSPRNRDRAYEQYFGPGTRLTVT.

This sequence joins TRBV14 and TRBJ1-1; D not certain. The CDR3 sequence is 14 residues long. V was shortened by 0 bases and J by 5 bases, with 10 bases between the two germline ends. The V gene's germline CDR1 is SGHDN and CDR2 FVKESK. CDR3 sequence (DNA): TGTGCCAGCAGCCAAGACCCCCTCGGTACTGAAGCTTTCTTT. This sequence encodes CASSQDPLGTEAFF.

V is TRBV14 and J is TRBJ2-7; D is uncertain. In germline, CDR1 is SGHDN, CDR2 FVKESK. The CDR3 extends over 16 amino acids. V gave up 0 bases and J gave up 0 bases, with 12 bases separating them. This chain's CDR3 is CASSQDPVVYSYEQYF. Written as DNA, the CDR3 is TGTGCCAGCAGCCAAGATCCGGTCGTATACTCCTACGAGCAGTACTTC.

The chain carries TRBV10-1 and TRBJ2-2, with D possibly being TRBD1 (6 bases). With 5 bases removed from V and 7 bases from J, the gap between germline ends came to 8 bases. This CDR3 is built from 12 residues. CDR1 is WNHNN and CDR2 is SYGVQD in the germline V gene (reference sequence). The CDR3 nucleotides read TGCGCCAGCAGTCAGGGGATCGGGGAGCTGTTTTTT. Translating gives CASSQGIGELFF.

This chain uses TRBV28 with TRBJ1-2; 8 bases fit TRBD1. Germline CDR1 and CDR2: MDHEN and SYDVKM. The CDR3 extends over 15 amino acids. The junction had 14 bases not matched to a gene; V was cut back by 6 bases and J by 8 bases. CDR3 sequence (DNA): TGTGCCAGCAGCTCCGACAGGGGTGGTTTTCTCGGCTACACCTTC. It yields the protein CASSSDRGGFLGYTF.

V gene TRBV5-6 combines with J gene TRBJ2-5; 8 nucleotides align to TRBD2. Germline V gives CDR1 SGHDT, CDR2 YYEEEE. The V segment lost 2 bases and the J segment 5 bases; nucleotides outside the gene matches: 2. The length of the CDR3 is 13 residues. In DNA, the CDR3 is TGTGCCAGCAGCTTACAGCGGGAGGAGACCCAGTACTTC. This gives the protein CASSLQREETQYF.

The V gene is TRBV2, the J gene TRBJ1-2; 9 nucleotides align to TRBD1. CDR1 is SNHLY, CDR2 FYNNEI, per germline. V trimming: 7 bases; J trimming: 4 bases; junction bases outside the gene matches: 4. This CDR3 comprises 13 residues. The CDR3 coding sequence is TGTGCCAGCACCGACAGGGGGGCCTATGGCTACACCTTC. Protein product: CASTDRGAYGYTF.

This sequence joins TRBV29-1 and TRBJ2-7, with D tentatively TRBD1 (5 bases). The CDR3 extends over 13 amino acids. Germline CDR1 SQVTM, CDR2 ANQGSEA. Trimming took off 4 bases at V and 3 bases at J, with 13 bases between the two ends. CDR3 coding DNA: TGCAGCGTTGTCCAGGACACCCTCTACGAGCAGTACTTC. As protein: CSVVQDTLYEQYF.

The chain combines TRBV5-1 with TRBJ2-3, with 10 bases aligning to TRBD2. CDR3 length equals 16 residues. The germline V gene has CDR1 SGHRS and CDR2 YFSETQ. Trimming removed 4 bases from V and 2 bases from J; junction bases left unmatched: 7. CDR3 DNA sequence: TGCGCCAGCAGCCCAGCGGGGGGGAGAAACACAGATACGCAGTATTTT. Translating it yields CASSPAGGRNTDTQYF.

This chain uses TRBV11-1 with TRBJ1-2; D call uncertain. Germline assignment: CDR1 SGHAT and CDR2 FQDESV (reference sequence). The length of the CDR3 is 17 residues. The V and J ends lost 2 bases and 1 base respectively, with 17 bases between them. The CDR3 spells CASSLPPSNPSNYGYTF. The CDR3 DNA sequence: TGTGCCAGCAGCTTACCGCCGTCAAACCCCAGTAACTATGGCTACACCTTC.

This chain joins TRBV4-1 and TRBJ2-7; a possible D gene is TRBD1 (5 bases). V was clipped by 1 base and J by 4 bases, with 14 bases between them. The CDR3 runs to 15 residues. CDR1 MGHRA and CDR2 YSYEKL come from the germline V gene. CDR3 in DNA: TGCGCCAGCAGCCAAGTCTTGACAGATCCTTACGAGCAGTACTTC. Amino acid sequence: CASSQVLTDPYEQYF.

The chain couples TRBV5-1 to TRBJ2-4; 7 positions match TRBD2. The CDR3 loop spans 16 amino acids. Germline assignment: CDR1 SGHRS and CDR2 YFSETQ. After removal of 2 bases from V and 6 bases from J, the junction contained 11 bases not matched to a gene. CDR3 protein: CASSFSGGGWVNIQYF. CDR3 sequence (DNA): TGCGCCAGCAGCTTTTCTGGCGGGGGTTGGGTAAACATTCAGTACTTC.

This clone was recorded once. The same CDR3 also results from other DNA sequences found in this sample. The chain recombines TRBV5-1 with TRBJ2-5, with D unclear. V shed 0 bases and J shed 2 bases, with 5 bases lying between them. Per germline, CDR1 SGHRS and CDR2 YFSETQ. This CDR3 is 13 amino acids long. CDR3: CASSLGQQETQYF. The CDR3 DNA sequence: TGCGCCAGCAGCTTGGGACAACAAGAGACCCAGTACTTC.

This chain links TRBV6-5 with TRBJ2-7; 8 bases match TRBD1. The CDR3 consists of 15 residues. Germline V gene lookup returns CDR1 MNHEY and CDR2 SVGAGI. J gave up 3 bases and V 6 bases, and 10 bases lay outside the gene matches. The CDR3 spells CASRLRGLVYYEQYF. Here the CDR3 DNA reads TGTGCCAGCAGGCTCAGGGGGCTGGTGTACTACGAGCAGTACTTC.

The table lists this clone with a count of one. V is TRBV7-9 and J is TRBJ2-3; the D gene is possibly TRBD1 (5 bases). Germline V gives CDR1 SEHNR, CDR2 FQNEAQ (reference sequence). This CDR3 contains 12 residues. The V end lost 5 bases, the J end lost 8 bases, and 11 bases lay between the germline ends. Written as DNA, the CDR3 is TGTGCCAGCAGCCCAACCCAGGGTACGCAGTATTTT. It codes for CASSPTQGTQYF.

The chain carries TRBV7-3 and TRBJ1-6, with D unclear. From germline, CDR1 is SGHTA and CDR2 FQGTGA. This CDR3 is built from 13 residues. The V end was cut by 1 base, the J end by 7 bases, with 5 bases between. The CDR3 loop is CASSLIPNSPLHF. The CDR3 DNA reads TGTGCCAGCAGCTTAATTCCGAATTCACCCCTCCACTTT.

The rearrangement joins TRBV30 to TRBJ1-1; a weak D match, TRBD1 (6 bases). The ends were cut back, 7 bases at V and 0 bases at J, with 15 bases in the middle. CDR1 and CDR2 from the germline V gene are GTSNPN and SVGIG (reference sequence). CDR3 size: 14 residues. The chain's CDR3 is CASSPDRMNTEAFF. CDR3 sequence (DNA): TGTGCCTCCTCCCCCGACAGGATGAACACTGAAGCTTTCTTT.

This chain uses TRBV6-1 with TRBJ2-6; 10 nucleotides match TRBD1. Germline trimming cut 0 bases from V and 0 bases from J; bases unmatched to any gene: 20. Germline V gene sequence: CDR1 MNHNS, CDR2 SASEGT. This CDR3 is built from 24 residues. CDR3 in amino acids: CASSEAISDRGLTFFISGANVLTF. Here the CDR3 DNA reads TGTGCCAGCAGTGAAGCTATATCTGACAGGGGGCTAACTTTCTTCATCTCTGGGGCCAACGTCCTGACTTTC.

The chain is built from TRBV11-2 and TRBJ2-5; a weak D match, TRBD1 (6 bases). With 1 base removed from V and 2 bases from J, the gap between germline ends came to 8 bases. Looked up from germline, CDR1 is SGHAT and CDR2 is FQNNGV. The CDR3 is 14 residues long. The CDR3 loop reads CASSLVRGQETQYF. DNA for the CDR3: TGTGCCAGCAGCTTAGTTAGGGGGCAAGAGACCCAGTACTTC.

The chain has TRBV7-9 and TRBJ1-2; possible D gene TRBD1, 6 bases. The germline CDR1 and CDR2 sequences are SEHNR and FQNEAQ (reference sequence). Trimming took off 4 bases at V and 3 bases at J, with 24 bases between the two ends. This CDR3 has 18 amino acids. The CDR3 sequence is CASSSQSRGTQGDYGYTF. CDR3 nucleotides: TGTGCCAGCAGCTCCCAGTCGAGAGGAACACAGGGAGACTATGGCTACACCTTC. Full variable domain (remainder filled in from reference TRBV7-9 and TRBJ1-2): DTGVSQNPRHKITKRGQNVTFRCDPISEHNRLYWYRQTLGQGPEFLTYFQNEAQLEKSRLLSDRFSAERPKGSFSTLEIQRTEQGDSAMYLCASSSQSRGTQGDYGYTFGSGTRLTVV.

The V call is TRBV2, the J call TRBJ1-6, with D possibly being TRBD1 (6 bases). Germline V gives CDR1 SNHLY, CDR2 FYNNEI. Trimming left V 4 bases short and J 7 bases short, with 14 bases between. This CDR3 has 15 residues. The CDR3 DNA sequence: TGTGCCAGCAGTGCACTGACAGGTGTGAATTCACCCCTCCACTTT. Encoded protein: CASSALTGVNSPLHF.

The chain joins TRBV7-8 to TRBJ1-2; 7 bases map to TRBD1. This CDR3 has 13 amino acids. The germline gives CDR1 SGHVS, CDR2 FQNEAQ. Unmatched junction bases numbered 3, after V lost 5 bases and J lost 3 bases. The CDR3 loop is CASSPGTDYGYTF. CDR3 nucleotides: TGTGCCAGCAGCCCCGGGACAGACTATGGCTACACCTTC.

The V gene is TRBV7-2, the J gene TRBJ2-3, with 10 bases identical to TRBD2. The CDR3 spans 17 residues. CDR1 SGHTA and CDR2 FQGNSA come from the germline V gene. V shed 5 bases and J 2 bases; nucleotides not matched to a gene: 10. This CDR3 reads CASSPNSGGPLTDTQYF. The DNA for the CDR3 is TGTGCCAGCAGCCCAAATAGCGGGGGGCCCCTCACAGATACGCAGTATTTT.

The chain uses TRBV6-1 and TRBJ1-1; possible D gene TRBD1, 5 bases. Trimming cost V 4 bases and J 0 bases, with 15 bases left between them. The CDR3 runs to 16 residues. Germline V gives CDR1 MNHNS, CDR2 SASEGT. CDR3 sequence: CASSVLDRRLNTEAFF. The CDR3 region has the DNA TGTGCCAGCAGTGTCTTAGACAGAAGACTGAACACTGAAGCTTTCTTT.